The entry below gives a single T cell receptor (beta chain) sequence along with its context. Antigen unknown. This specimen belongs to a study of cytomegalovirus exposure and HLA in healthy donors. This PCR relied on a set of 60 Vbeta primers and 13 Jbeta primers. The protocol was immunoSEQ multiplex PCR, while the TCRdb copy is restricted to in-frame clones and leaves out a portion. Of over 110,000 clones listed, around 73% are singletons. Study results and limitations: In vitro testing confirmed a few CMV-associated chains as specific for CMV antigens. Later analysis suggested most CMV-associated TCR beta chains were HLA-restricted. TCR beta V- and J-gene trimming was later associated with a missense DCLRE1C variant.

V shed 0 bases and J shed 2 bases, with 11 bases lying between them. The CDR3 is 15 amino acids. The germline V gene encodes CDR1 LNHNV and CDR2 YYDKDF (reference sequence). The material sequenced was PBMCs. The sequence was collected from a female donor in good health and CMV-seronegative. V and J are TRBV15 and TRBJ2-7; the D is unclear. CDR3 nucleotide sequence: TGTGCCACCAGCAGAGAAGCGTTTTTCACCTACGAGCAGTACTTC. It specifies CATSREAFFTYEQYF.